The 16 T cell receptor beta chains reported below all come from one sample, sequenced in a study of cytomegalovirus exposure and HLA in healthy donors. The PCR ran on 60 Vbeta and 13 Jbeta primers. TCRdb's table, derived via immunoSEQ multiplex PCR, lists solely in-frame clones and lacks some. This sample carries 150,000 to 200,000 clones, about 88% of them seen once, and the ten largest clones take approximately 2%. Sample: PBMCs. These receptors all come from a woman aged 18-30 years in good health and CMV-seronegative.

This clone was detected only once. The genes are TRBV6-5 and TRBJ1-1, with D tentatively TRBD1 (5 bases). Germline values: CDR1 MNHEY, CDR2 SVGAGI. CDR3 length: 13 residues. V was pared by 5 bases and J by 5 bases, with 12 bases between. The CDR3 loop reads CASSKRTRTEAFF. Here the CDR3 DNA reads TGTGCCAGCAGTAAAAGGACAAGGACTGAAGCTTTCTTT.

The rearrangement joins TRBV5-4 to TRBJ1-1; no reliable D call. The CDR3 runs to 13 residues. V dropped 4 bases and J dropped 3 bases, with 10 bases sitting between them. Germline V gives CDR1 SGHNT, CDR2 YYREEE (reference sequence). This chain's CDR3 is CASSPDTDTEAFF. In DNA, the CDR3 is TGTGCCAGCAGCCCCGACACCGACACTGAAGCTTTCTTT.

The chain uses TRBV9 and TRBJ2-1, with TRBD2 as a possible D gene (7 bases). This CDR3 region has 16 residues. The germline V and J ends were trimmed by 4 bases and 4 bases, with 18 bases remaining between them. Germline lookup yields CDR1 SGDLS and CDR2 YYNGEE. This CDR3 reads CASSSYGGGLYNEQFF. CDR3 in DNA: TGTGCCAGCAGCTCCTACGGCGGGGGCCTTTACAATGAGCAGTTCTTC.

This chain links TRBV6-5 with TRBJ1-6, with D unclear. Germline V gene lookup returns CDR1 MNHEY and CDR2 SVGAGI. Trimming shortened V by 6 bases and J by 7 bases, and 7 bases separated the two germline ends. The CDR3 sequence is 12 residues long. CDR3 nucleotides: TGTGCCAGCAGAACGGGGAATTCACCCCTCCACTTT. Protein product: CASRTGNSPLHF.

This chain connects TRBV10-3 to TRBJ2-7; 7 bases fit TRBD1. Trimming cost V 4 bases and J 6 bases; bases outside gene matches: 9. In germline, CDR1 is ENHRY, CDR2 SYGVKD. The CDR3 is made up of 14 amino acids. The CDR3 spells CAISADRPPSEQYF. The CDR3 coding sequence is TGTGCCATCAGTGCGGACAGGCCCCCCAGCGAGCAGTACTTC.

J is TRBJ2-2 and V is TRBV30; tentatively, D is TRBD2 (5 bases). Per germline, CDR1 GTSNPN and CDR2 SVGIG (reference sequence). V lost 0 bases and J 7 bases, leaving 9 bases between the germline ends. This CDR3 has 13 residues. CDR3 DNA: TGTGCCTGGAGTGTACTAGGGTTCGGGGAGCTGTTTTTT. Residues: CAWSVLGFGELFF. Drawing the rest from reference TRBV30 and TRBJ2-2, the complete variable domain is SQTIHQWPATLVQPVGSPLSLECTVEGTSNPNLYWYRQAAGRGLQLLFYSVGIGQISSEVPQNLSASRPQDRQFILSSKKLLLSDSGFYLCAWSVLGFGELFFGEGSRLTVL.

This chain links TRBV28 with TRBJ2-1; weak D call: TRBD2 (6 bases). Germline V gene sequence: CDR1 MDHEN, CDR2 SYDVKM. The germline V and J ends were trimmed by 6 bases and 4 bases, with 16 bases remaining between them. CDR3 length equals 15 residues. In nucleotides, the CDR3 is TGTGCCAGCAGGGGGGGTGGCGGTTTGTACAATGAGCAGTTCTTC. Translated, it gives CASRGGGGLYNEQFF.

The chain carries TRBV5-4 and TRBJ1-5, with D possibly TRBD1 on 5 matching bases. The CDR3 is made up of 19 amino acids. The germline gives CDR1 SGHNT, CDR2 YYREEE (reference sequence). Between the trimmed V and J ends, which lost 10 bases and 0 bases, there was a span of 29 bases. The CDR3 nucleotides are TGTGCCCCCAGCCCGCCCAGGGCCCCGGGCTTGAATAGCAATCAGCCCCAGCATTTT. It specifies CAPSPPRAPGLNSNQPQHF. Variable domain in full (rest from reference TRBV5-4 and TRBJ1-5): ETGVTQSPTHLIKTRGQQVTLRCSSQSGHNTVSWYQQALGQGPQFIFQYYREEENGRGNFPPRFSGLQFPNYSSELNVNALELDDSALYLCAPSPPRAPGLNSNQPQHFGDGTRLSIL.

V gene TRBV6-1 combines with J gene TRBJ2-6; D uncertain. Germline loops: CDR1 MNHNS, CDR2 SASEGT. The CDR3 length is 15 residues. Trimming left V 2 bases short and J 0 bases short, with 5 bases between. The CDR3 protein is CASSESSSGANVLTF. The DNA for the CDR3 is TGTGCCAGCAGTGAAAGTAGCTCTGGGGCCAACGTCCTGACTTTC.

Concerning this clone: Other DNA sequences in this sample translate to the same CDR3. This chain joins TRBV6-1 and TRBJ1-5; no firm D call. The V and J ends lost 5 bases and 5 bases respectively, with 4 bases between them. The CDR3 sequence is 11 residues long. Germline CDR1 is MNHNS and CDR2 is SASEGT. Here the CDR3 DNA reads TGTGCCAGCAGTTCGTATCAGCCCCAGCATTTT. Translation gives CASSSYQPQHF.

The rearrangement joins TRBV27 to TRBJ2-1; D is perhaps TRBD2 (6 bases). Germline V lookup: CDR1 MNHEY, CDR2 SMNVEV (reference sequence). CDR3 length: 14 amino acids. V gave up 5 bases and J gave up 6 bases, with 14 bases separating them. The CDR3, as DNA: TGTGCCAGCAGTCTGCGGGGTGGATCCAATGAGCAGTTCTTC. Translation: CASSLRGGSNEQFF.

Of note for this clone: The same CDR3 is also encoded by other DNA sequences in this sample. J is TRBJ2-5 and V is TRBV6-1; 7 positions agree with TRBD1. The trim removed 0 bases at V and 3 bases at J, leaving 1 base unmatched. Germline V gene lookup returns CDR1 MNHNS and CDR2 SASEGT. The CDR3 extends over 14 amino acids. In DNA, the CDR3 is TGTGCCAGCAGTGAAGCTCAGGGGGAAGAGACCCAGTACTTC. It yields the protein CASSEAQGEETQYF.

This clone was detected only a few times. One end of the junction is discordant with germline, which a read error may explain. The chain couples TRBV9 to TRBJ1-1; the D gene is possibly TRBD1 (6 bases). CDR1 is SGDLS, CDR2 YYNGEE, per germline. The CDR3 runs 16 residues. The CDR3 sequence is CASSVGTGQHNTEASF. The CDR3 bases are TGTGCCAGCAGCGTAGGTACCGGACAGCATAACACTGAAGCTTCCTTT.

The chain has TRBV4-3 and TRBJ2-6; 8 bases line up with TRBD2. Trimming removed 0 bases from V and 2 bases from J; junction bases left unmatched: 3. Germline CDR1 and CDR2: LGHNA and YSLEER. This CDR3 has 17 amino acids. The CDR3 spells CASSQDEAGAGANVLTF. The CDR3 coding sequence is TGCGCCAGCAGCCAAGATGAAGCGGGAGCTGGGGCCAACGTCCTGACTTTC.

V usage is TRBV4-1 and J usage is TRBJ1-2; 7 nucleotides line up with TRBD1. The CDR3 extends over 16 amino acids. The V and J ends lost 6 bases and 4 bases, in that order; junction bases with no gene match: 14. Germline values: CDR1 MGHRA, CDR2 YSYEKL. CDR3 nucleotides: TGCGCCAGCAGTCAAACCACGGACAGGCGGCCCTATGGCTACACCTTC. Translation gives CASSQTTDRRPYGYTF.

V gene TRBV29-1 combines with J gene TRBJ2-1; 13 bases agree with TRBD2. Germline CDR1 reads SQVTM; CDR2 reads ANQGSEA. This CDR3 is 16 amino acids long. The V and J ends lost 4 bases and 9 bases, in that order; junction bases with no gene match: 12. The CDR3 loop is CSVGVRRLAGGTEQFF. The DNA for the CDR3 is TGCAGCGTTGGTGTAAGAAGACTAGCGGGAGGAACTGAGCAGTTCTTC.